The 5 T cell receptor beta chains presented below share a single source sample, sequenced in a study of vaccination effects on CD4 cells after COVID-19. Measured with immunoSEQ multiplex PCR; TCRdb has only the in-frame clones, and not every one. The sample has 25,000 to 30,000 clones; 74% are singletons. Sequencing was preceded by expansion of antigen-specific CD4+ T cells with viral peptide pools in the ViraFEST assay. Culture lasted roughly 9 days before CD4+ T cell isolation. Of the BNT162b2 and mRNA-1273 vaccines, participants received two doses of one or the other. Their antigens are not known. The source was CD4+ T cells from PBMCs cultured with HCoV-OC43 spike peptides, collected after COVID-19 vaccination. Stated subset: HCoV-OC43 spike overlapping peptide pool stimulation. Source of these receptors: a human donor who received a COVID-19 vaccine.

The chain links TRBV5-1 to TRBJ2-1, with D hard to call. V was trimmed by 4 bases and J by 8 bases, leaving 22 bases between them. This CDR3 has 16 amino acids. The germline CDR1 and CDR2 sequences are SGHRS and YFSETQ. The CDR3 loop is CASSPGTVLDLYEQFF. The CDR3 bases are TGCGCCAGCAGCCCCGGAACAGTTTTAGACCTCTATGAGCAGTTCTTC. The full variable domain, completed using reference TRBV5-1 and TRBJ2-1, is KAGVTQTPRYLIKTRGQQVTLSCSPISGHRSVSWYQQTPGQGLQFLFEYFSETQRNKGNFPGRFSGRQFSNSRSEMNVSTLELGDSALYLCASSPGTVLDLYEQFFGPGTRLTVL.

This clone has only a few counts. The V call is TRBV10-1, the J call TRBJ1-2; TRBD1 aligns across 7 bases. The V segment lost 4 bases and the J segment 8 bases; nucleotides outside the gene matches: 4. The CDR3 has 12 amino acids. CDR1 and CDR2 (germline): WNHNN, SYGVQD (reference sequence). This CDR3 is CASSGTGYGYTF. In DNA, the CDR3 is TGCGCCAGCAGTGGGACAGGCTACGGCTACACCTTC.

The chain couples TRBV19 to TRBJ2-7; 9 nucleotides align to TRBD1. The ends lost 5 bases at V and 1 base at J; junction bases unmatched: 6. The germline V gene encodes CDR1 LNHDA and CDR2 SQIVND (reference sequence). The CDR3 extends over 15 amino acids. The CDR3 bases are TGTGCCAGTAGTCCCAGCGGGACAGGGTCCTACGAGCAGTACTTC. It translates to CASSPSGTGSYEQYF.

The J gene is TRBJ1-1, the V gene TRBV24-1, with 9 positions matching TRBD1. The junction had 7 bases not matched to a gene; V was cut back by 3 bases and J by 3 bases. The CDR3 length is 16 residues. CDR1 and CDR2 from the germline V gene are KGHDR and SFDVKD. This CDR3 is CATSDRDDRGDTEAFF. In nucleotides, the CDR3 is TGTGCCACCAGTGATCGCGATGACAGGGGGGACACTGAAGCTTTCTTT.

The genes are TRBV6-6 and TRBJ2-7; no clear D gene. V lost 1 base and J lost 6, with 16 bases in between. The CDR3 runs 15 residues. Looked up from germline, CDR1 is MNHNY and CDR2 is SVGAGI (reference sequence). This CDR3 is CASSYWAPGTIEQYF. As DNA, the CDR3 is TGTGCCAGCAGTTACTGGGCCCCGGGTACAATCGAGCAGTACTTC.